The entry below describes one T cell receptor (beta chain). The record originates from a study of control samples from healthy donors and cancer patients. V was cut by 2 bases and J by 2 bases, with 11 bases left in between. The CDR3 is made up of 15 amino acids. CDR1 is SGHDT and CDR2 is YYEEEE in the germline V gene. The protocol was immunoSEQ multiplex PCR, while the TCRdb copy is restricted to in-frame clones and leaves out a portion. The repertoire holds around 33,000 clones, with about 88% as singletons. The sequence was collected from a woman between 40 and 50 years old with lung cancer. What was sequenced was PBMCs. The chain links TRBV5-6 to TRBJ1-5, with no clear D. DNA for the CDR3: TGTGCCAGCAGCTTCTCTTCATCCGGCAATCAGCCCCAGCATTTT. Residues: CASSFSSSGNQPQHF.